This T cell receptor (beta chain) was retrieved from a study of T cell repertoires in cytomegalovirus infection. Concerning this clonotype itself: The antigen remains unidentified.

TCRdb re-analysed the reads in MiXCR, keeping a single row per CDR3 protein. The sample includes about 920,000 distinct CDR3 sequences, 30% to 40% of them seen just once. Between the trimmed V and J ends, which lost 1 base and 3 bases, there was a span of 13 bases. CDR1 is SGHVT, CDR2 SQSDAQ, per germline. This CDR3 is built from 16 residues. The sequencing here drew on cultured CD8+ T cells from PBMCs, taken from culture after CMV antigen stimulation. This chain connects TRBV7-4 to TRBJ1-5; perhaps TRBD1 as D (5 bases). The TCR was taken from a human donor in good health (CMV status not recorded). Some clones in this sample may be carry-over from other donors' samples. CDR3: CASSLVGADFNQPQHF. The CDR3, as DNA: TGTGCCAGCAGCTTAGTTGGGGCAGACTTCAATCAGCCCCAGCATTTT.